This T cell receptor (beta chain) was identified in a study of blood T cell repertoires in COVID-19. In the study's own analysis: Nucleated cell counts were estimated from reference gene primer amplification. Sequencing used immunoSEQ multiplex PCR; TCRdb keeps in-frame clones, though not all of them. That table is the source of V, J and clone size, and D and trimming were worked out from the DNA. The sample holds 100,000 to 150,000 clones; around 81% are singletons and the top ten take 8% to 9.5%. Sequenced sample: peripheral blood. The receptor's source is an older woman with active or convalescent COVID-19.

The CDR3 is CASSIDKGDRGRYGYTF. The CDR3 DNA is TGTGCCAGTAGTATAGATAAAGGAGACAGGGGACGCTATGGCTACACCTTC. The genes are TRBV19 and TRBJ1-2; TRBD1 matches at 8 bases. The ends lost 0 bases at V and 4 bases at J; junction bases unmatched: 10. CDR1 is LNHDA, CDR2 SQIVND, per germline (reference sequence). The CDR3 totals 17 residues. The whole variable domain, remainder taken from reference TRBV19 and TRBJ1-2, is DGGITQSPKYLFRKEGQNVTLSCEQNLNHDAMYWYRQDPGQGLRLIYYSQIVNDFQKGDIAEGYSVSREKKESFPLTVTSAQKNPTAFYLCASSIDKGDRGRYGYTFGSGTRLTVV.